The 2 T cell receptor beta chains below come from one sample, sequenced in a study of Graves' ophthalmopathy and Graves' hyperthyroidism. RNA transcripts served as template for amplifying TCR beta CDR3 sequences. Amplification began with first-round RT-PCR using HTBI primers, then second-round multiplex PCR was performed. TCRdb processed the multiplex PCR reads anew with MiXCR; each CDR3 protein has one entry. Here the sample spans roughly 50,000 distinct CDR3 sequences, roughly half being singletons. The specimen sequenced was peripheral blood. The source of these receptors is an adult woman with Graves' ophthalmopathy.

A few counts support this clonotype. The chain recombines TRBV12-3 or TRBV12-4 with TRBJ2-3, with TRBD2 identical over 14 bases. The CDR3 has 16 residues. V was clipped by 6 bases and J by 11 bases; unmatched bases: 13. The CDR3 reads CASRGLAGAVYNEQYF. The CDR3 coding sequence is TGTGCCAGCAGGGGACTAGCGGGAGCGGTCTACAATGAGCAGTATTTT.

The V call is TRBV13, the J call TRBJ2-5; 9 bases line up with TRBD2. The ends lost 5 bases at V and 4 bases at J; junction bases unmatched: 5. This CDR3 comprises 14 residues. From germline, CDR1 is PRHDT and CDR2 FYEKMQ (reference sequence). The CDR3 reads CASSQTLAGETQYF. The CDR3 region has the DNA TGTGCCAGCAGCCAAACACTAGCGGGAGAGACCCAGTACTTC.